The clone carrying this TCR beta chain was counted a few times. As yet, its antigen is unknown. The record originates from a study of naive and memory T cell subsets. General study results and limits: A few larger clonotypes appeared in naive repertoires, especially CD8, possibly memory cells re-expressing CD45RA. Over 95% of naive TCR sequences appeared only once after error correction, unlike memory subsets.

The germline gives CDR1 MNHNY, CDR2 SVGAGI (reference sequence). CDR3 length: 14 residues. J was trimmed by 9 bases and V by 6 bases; bases with no gene match: 11. The beta constant-region primer was an equimolar mix of two oligonucleotides covering TRBC1 and TRBC2. Ligated cDNA was amplified by four rounds of PCR with nested alpha and beta constant-region primers and SP2. Ligation attached a single-stranded oligonucleotide with a 12-nucleotide UMI and the SP2 primer to the cDNA 3' end. TCRdb recomputed calls from the UMI-ligation and nested PCR reads with MiXCR, one row per CDR3 protein. This table holds approximately 150,000 distinct CDR3 sequences, over 20% found once.

The TCR originated in a human donor in good health. This chain links TRBV6-6 with TRBJ2-1; 7 bases are shared with TRBD2. Sequencing was carried out using naive CD4+ T cells from blood. The DNA for the CDR3 is TGTGCCAGCAGCTACCTCGGAGGGAGGGGTGAGCAGTTCTTC. It is translated as CASSYLGGRGEQFF.